This entry describes one TCR beta chain. Only in-frame clones appear in the TCRdb table, and some are missing; sequencing was by immunoSEQ multiplex PCR. The table records around 80,000 clones, over 70% of them present only once. This specimen belongs to a study of blood T cell repertoires in COVID-19. Study summary: The origin of the acute and convalescent COVID-19 samples was the United States, Italy and Spain.

The TCR was taken from a man aged 45-60 years with active or convalescent COVID-19. Sequenced sample: peripheral blood.

The CDR3, as DNA: TGTGCCAGCAGCCAAGGTAGTAGCGGGGGTGCCGGGACCAAAAACATTCAGTACTTC. Translating gives CASSQGSSGGAGTKNIQYF. The V gene is TRBV3-1 (or the pseudogene TRBV3-2), the J gene TRBJ2-4; 9 bases line up with TRBD2. Trimming took 1 base from V and 2 from J; bases not matched to a gene: 12. Germline V CDR1 and CDR2: LGHDT, YNNKEL (reference sequence). The CDR3 contains 19 residues.